This T cell receptor beta chain emerged from a study of beta chain features in type 1 diabetes. The study's findings and limits: Patients showed naive, central memory and Treg TCRB repertoires that appeared more similar than those of healthy donors.

This clone has only a few counts. Its antigen is not identified. Expressed TCRB transcripts were sequenced because the isolated RNA had all been reverse transcribed beforehand. The assay was immunoSEQ multiplex PCR, and TCRdb's table has in-frame clones only and misses some. The profile shows around 450,000 clones, 11% of them singletons. In germline, CDR1 is SQVTM, CDR2 ANQGSEA. CDR3 length: 11 amino acids. Trimming removed 4 bases from V and 4 bases from J; junction bases left unmatched: 0. V usage is TRBV29-1 and J usage is TRBJ2-5, with 7 bases lining up with TRBD2. The origin of this receptor is a woman aged 18-30 years in good health. The sample comprised naive CD4+ T cells from blood. The CDR3 DNA reads as TGCAGCGTTGGCGGGGGAGAGACCCAGTACTTC. This gives the protein CSVGGGETQYF.